Below, one T cell receptor (beta chain) is given with its context. Its target is unknown. The germline V and J ends were trimmed by 4 bases and 7 bases, with 16 bases remaining between them. The V gene's germline CDR1 is KGHSH and CDR2 LQKENI. This CDR3 has 14 amino acids. These data belong to a study of OX40 agonist ivuxolimab in advanced cancers. Across the study: Patient treatment consisted of intravenous ivuxolimab administration every 2 weeks at 0.01 to 10 mg/kg. The study's findings and limits: The mean number of expanded clones was higher in CD8+ T cells than in CD4+.

Libraries were prepared by immunoSEQ multiplex PCR; TCRdb keeps only in-frame clonotypes and omits some of them. The table shows about 100,000 clones, with roughly nine tenths occurring only once. The rearrangement joins TRBV18 to TRBJ1-2; possibly TRBD1 for D (6 bases). This TCR was recovered from an adult with an advanced solid tumor such as melanoma, head and neck, liver or kidney cancer. The input for sequencing was CD4+ or CD8+ T cells sorted from blood, taken in a trial of the OX40 agonist ivuxolimab. CDR3 region: CASSRLTGRRGYTF. CDR3 nucleotide sequence: TGTGCCAGCTCACGTTTGACAGGCCGGCGTGGCTACACCTTC.